The T cell receptor beta chain under discussion was sequenced for a study (dated by TCRdb to the mid-2010s). Receptor amplification or capture employed RT-PCR. The instrument was an Illumina MiSeq. The raw public data were reprocessed by TCRdb itself: fastp quality trimming at Q25, MiXCR clonotype calling, in-frame beta chains only. Entries that share a CDR3 protein sequence are merged under the most common genes and DNA. The sample records 650,000 to 800,000 distinct CDR3 sequences, approximately 15% of which are singletons. Of the sample, 3.6% is held by the ten largest clones. As concerns this clonotype: Its antigen has not been determined. The input lacks base qualities; no much larger clone sits a single base away.

The trim is 1 base for V and 0 bases for J, with a gap of 18 bases between the germline ends. CDR1 and CDR2 (SGHTA, FQGNSA) derive from the germline V gene. Inclusive of the bounding cysteine and phenylalanine, the CDR3 is 19 residues long. Of the read, only the CDR3 DNA is kept; its 57 bases are in frame from base 1. The clonotype comes from a female donor in good health, serving as a healthy control. Here the chain combines TRBV7-2 and TRBJ1-4; the D gene is perhaps TRBD1, on 5 matching bases. Sequenced: memory CD4+ T cells from blood. The DNA is as follows: TGTGCCAGCAGCTTAGGGGGGGGACGCCTTAGAGCAACTAATGAAAAACTGTTTTTT. The translation is CASSLGGGRLRATNEKLFF.